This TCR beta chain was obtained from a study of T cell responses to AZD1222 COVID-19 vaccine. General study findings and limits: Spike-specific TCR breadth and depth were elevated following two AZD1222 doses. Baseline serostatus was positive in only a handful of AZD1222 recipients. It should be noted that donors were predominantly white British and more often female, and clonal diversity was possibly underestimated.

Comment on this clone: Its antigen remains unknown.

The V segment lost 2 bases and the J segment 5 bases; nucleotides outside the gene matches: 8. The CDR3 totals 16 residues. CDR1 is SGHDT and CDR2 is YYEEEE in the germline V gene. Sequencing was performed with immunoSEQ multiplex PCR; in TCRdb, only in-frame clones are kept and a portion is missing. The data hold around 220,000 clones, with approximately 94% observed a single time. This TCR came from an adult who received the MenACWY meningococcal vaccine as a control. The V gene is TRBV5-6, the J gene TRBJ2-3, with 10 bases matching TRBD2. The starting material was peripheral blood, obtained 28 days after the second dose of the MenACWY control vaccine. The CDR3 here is CASSLSVAGGGDTQYF. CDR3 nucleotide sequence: TGTGCCAGCAGCTTAAGTGTAGCGGGGGGAGGAGATACGCAGTATTTT. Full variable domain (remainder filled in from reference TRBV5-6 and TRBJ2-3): DAGVTQSPTHLIKTRGQQVTLRCSPKSGHDTVSWYQQALGQGPQFIFQYYEEEERQRGNFPDRFSGHQFPNYSSELNVNALLLGDSALYLCASSLSVAGGGDTQYFGPGTRLTVL.